This T cell receptor (beta chain) emerged from a study of shared clonotypes between healthy human individuals. Data came from immunoSEQ multiplex PCR; TCRdb stores just in-frame clones and leaves some out. The sample records 1.5 million to 2.5 million clones, approximately 95% being singletons. Note on this clone: Different DNA sequences within this sample yield the same CDR3.

Trimming took off 2 bases at V and 5 bases at J, with 7 bases between the two ends. Germline assignment: CDR1 SEHNR and CDR2 FQNEAQ (reference sequence). This CDR3 spans 12 amino acids. Positively selected for CCR7, the CD45RO-negative cells used as naive CD8 cells excluded terminally differentiated effector memory CD45RA+ cells. The chain joins TRBV7-9 to TRBJ2-7; no definite D call. The receptor was derived from a man between 18 and 29 years old in good health. Sequenced input: naive CD8+ T cells sorted from blood. Written as DNA, the CDR3 is TGTGCCAGCAGCTTACTACTCGACGAGCAGTACTTC. This translates into CASSLLLDEQYF.